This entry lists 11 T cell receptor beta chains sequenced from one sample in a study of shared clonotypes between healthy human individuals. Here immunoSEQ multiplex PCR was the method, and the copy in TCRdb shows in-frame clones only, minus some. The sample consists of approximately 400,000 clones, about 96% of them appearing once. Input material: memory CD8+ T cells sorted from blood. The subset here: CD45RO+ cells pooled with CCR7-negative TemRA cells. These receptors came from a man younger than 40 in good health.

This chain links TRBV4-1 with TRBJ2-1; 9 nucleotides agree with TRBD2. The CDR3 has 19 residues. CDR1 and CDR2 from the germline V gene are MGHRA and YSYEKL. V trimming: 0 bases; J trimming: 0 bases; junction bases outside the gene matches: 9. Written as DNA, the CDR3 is TGCGCCAGCAGCCAAGAAGGTGCGGGGGGGACAAACTCCTACAATGAGCAGTTCTTC. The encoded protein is CASSQEGAGGTNSYNEQFF.

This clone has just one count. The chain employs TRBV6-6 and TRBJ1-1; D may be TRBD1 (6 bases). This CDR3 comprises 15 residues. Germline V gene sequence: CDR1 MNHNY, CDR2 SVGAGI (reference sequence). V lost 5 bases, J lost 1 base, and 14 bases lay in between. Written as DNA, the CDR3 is TGTGCCAGCAGTAAAAACAGGGTAGGGAACACTGAAGCTTTCTTT. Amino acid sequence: CASSKNRVGNTEAFF.

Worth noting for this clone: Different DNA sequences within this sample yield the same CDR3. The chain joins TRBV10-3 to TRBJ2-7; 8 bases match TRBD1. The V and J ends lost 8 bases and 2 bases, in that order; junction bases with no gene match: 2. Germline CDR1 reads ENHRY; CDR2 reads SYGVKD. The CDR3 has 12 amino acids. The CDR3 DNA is TGTGCCATCGGACAGGGACCCTACGAGCAGTACTTC. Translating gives CAIGQGPYEQYF.

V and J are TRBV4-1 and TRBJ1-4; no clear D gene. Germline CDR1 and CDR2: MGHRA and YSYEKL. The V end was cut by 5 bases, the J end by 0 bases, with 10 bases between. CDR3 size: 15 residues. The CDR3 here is CASSLPGATNEKLFF. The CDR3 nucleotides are TGCGCCAGCAGCTTACCAGGAGCAACTAATGAAAAACTGTTTTTT.

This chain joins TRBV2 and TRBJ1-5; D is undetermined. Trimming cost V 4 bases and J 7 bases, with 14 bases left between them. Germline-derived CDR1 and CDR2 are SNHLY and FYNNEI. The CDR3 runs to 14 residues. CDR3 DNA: TGTGCCAGCAGTGTGCTAAATCCGCAGCAGCCCCAGCATTTT. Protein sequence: CASSVLNPQQPQHF.

CDR3 sequence: CASSLLGGYTGELFF. In DNA form, the CDR3 reads TGTGCCAGCAGTTTATTGGGGGGCTACACCGGGGAGCTGTTTTTT. The chain joins TRBV28 to TRBJ2-2; D tentatively reads TRBD1 or TRBD2 (6 bases each). The CDR3 consists of 15 residues. V was clipped by 1 base and J by 3 bases, with 9 bases between them. CDR1 is MDHEN and CDR2 is SYDVKM in the germline V gene.

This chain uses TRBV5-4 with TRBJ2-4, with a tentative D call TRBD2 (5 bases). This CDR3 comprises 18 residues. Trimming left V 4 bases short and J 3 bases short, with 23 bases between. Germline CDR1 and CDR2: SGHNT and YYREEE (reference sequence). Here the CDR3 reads CASSLLAGVGNVKNIQYF. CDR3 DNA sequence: TGTGCCAGCAGCCTCCTAGCAGGAGTAGGTAACGTCAAAAACATTCAGTACTTC.

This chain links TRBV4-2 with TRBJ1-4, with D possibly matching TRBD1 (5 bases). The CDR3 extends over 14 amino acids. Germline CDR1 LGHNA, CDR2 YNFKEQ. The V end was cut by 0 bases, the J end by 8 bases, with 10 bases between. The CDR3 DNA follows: TGTGCCAGCAGCCAAGAGACAGTAGACGAAAAACTGTTTTTT. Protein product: CASSQETVDEKLFF.

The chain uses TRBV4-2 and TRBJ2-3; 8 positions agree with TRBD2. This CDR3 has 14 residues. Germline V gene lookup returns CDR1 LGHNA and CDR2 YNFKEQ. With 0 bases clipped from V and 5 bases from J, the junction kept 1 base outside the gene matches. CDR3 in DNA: TGTGCCAGCAGCCAAGACCTAGCGGGAGATACGCAGTATTTT. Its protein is CASSQDLAGDTQYF.

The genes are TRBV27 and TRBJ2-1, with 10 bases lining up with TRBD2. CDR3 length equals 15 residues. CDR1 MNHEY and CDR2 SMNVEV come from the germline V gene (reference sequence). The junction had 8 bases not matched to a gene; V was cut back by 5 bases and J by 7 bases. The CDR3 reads CASSTLAGDRNEQFF. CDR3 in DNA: TGTGCCAGCAGTACCCTAGCGGGAGATCGGAATGAGCAGTTCTTC.

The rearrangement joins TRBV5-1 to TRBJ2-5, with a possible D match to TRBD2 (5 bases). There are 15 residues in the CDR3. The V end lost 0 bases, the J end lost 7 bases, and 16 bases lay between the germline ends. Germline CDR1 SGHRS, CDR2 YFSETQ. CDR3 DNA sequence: TGCGCCAGCAGCTTGGAGGGCAGCGGAGAGGGGACCCAGTACTTC. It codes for CASSLEGSGEGTQYF. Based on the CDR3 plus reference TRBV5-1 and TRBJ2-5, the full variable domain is KAGVTQTPRYLIKTRGQQVTLSCSPISGHRSVSWYQQTPGQGLQFLFEYFSETQRNKGNFPGRFSGRQFSNSRSEMNVSTLELGDSALYLCASSLEGSGEGTQYFGPGTRLLVL.